These T cell receptor beta chains were read from a single sample in a study of blood T cell repertoires in COVID-19. The method was immunoSEQ multiplex PCR; TCRdb's version includes in-frame clones alone and lacks a portion of them. The table has roughly 150,000 clones, about 91% seen once; the top ten hold more than 25%. The sequenced material came from peripheral blood. The receptors stem from a human donor in a cohort sampled during active COVID-19. CDR3s include the opening cysteine and the closing phenylalanine or tryptophan.

>TRBV7-2|18|TRBJ2-4
CASSLYGGGAGAKNIQYF
>TRBV4-1|14|TRBJ1-4
CASSQVQGGEKLFF
>TRBV3-1/TRBV3-2|18|TRBJ1-4
CASSQDPHDRVDGEKLFF
>TRBV15|17|TRBJ2-3
CATSRDLAGGGTDTQYF
>TRBV29-1|14|TRBJ2-2
CSVGQGGYSGELFF
>TRBV7-2|15|TRBJ2-2
CASSGQQFYTGELFF
>TRBV5-6|15|TRBJ2-2
CASSSPHTVNGELFF
>TRBV6-6|13|TRBJ2-2
CASITGGTGELFF
>TRBV7-2|13|TRBJ1-2
CASSLGTGQGYTF
>TRBV13|13|TRBJ2-7
CASSFSGQIEQYF
>TRBV3-1/TRBV3-2|19|TRBJ2-3
CASSQDGRGTGASTDTQYF
>TRBV20-1|15|TRBJ2-7
CSASGGHKNFYEQYF
>TRBV25-1|18|TRBJ1-4
CASSPGARTGRTNEKLFF
>TRBV19|16|TRBJ1-5
CASRGRAGYSNQPQHF
>TRBV7-3|16|TRBJ2-2
CASSLTGQSRTGELFF
>TRBV19|15|TRBJ1-5
CASRGGRARGQPQHF
>TRBV5-4|13|TRBJ1-2
CASSQGQGYGYTF
>TRBV5-1|14|TRBJ2-7
CASSRGTGTYEQYF
>TRBV2|11|TRBJ1-2
CASRWAGGYTF
>TRBV7-3|15|TRBJ2-1
CASSLNQASYNEQFF
>TRBV7-9|14|TRBJ2-7
CASSLARQDYEQYF
>TRBV7-3|13|TRBJ2-3
CASSLSSSDTQYF
>TRBV7-2|15|TRBJ2-1
CASDPSASGVDEQFF
>TRBV30|14|TRBJ2-3
CAWSEDTSTDTQYF
>TRBV18|15|TRBJ2-1
CASSPNPGWLDEQFF
>TRBV6-5|14|TRBJ2-3
CASSTRDYTDTQYF
>TRBV6-2/TRBV6-3|16|TRBJ2-7
CASSRTSGGFTYEQYF
>TRBV15|15|TRBJ2-1
CATSRAGGGADEQFF
>TRBV4-1|16|TRBJ1-2
CASSRTGDTLNYGYTF
>TRBV18|16|TRBJ2-1
CASSLGQIYRYNEQFF
>TRBV6-6|14|TRBJ2-7
CASSYLTDNYEQYF
>TRBV19|13|TRBJ1-5
CASTGQYNQPQHF
>TRBV7-9|16|TRBJ2-7
CASSFPRQGRGYEQYF
>TRBV25-1|13|TRBJ2-5
CASSDPRRGTQYF
>TRBV6-5|16|TRBJ1-6
CASSYSTGSYNSPLHF
>TRBV18|17|TRBJ2-1
CASSPTSGGASYNEQFF
>TRBV24-1|16|TRBJ2-3
CATSDRPGHSTDTQYF
>TRBV12-3/TRBV12-4|12|TRBJ2-7
CASSLSGFGQYF
>TRBV5-3|16|TRBJ1-4
CARSSDRDATNEKLFF
>TRBV4-3|16|TRBJ1-6
CASSQDSRGRNSPLHF
>TRBV24-1|15|TRBJ2-3
CATSDLRGRADTQYF
>TRBV5-4|13|TRBJ1-2
CASSSGGNPGYTF
>TRBV20-1|14|TRBJ2-3
CSASWGPSTDTQYF
>TRBV10-2|15|TRBJ2-7
CASTSGQPFIYEQYF
>TRBV11-2|13|TRBJ2-4
CASSYYLGQDKYF
>TRBV3-1/TRBV3-2|17|TRBJ2-3
CASSQDLTSGATDTQYF
>TRBV5-4|13|TRBJ2-5
CASSQDRQETQYF
>TRBV7-3|15|TRBJ2-3
CASSLTTGRSDTQYF